This TCR beta chain derives from a study of response to subunit inactivated influenza vaccine. Study outcomes and limitations: It was the authors' suggestion that each seasonal influenza vaccination recruits few new T cells.

TCRdb redid the calling of the RT-PCR reads with MiXCR, one entry per CDR3 protein. The table shows roughly 700,000 distinct CDR3 sequences, with 14% occurring only once. In this sample, this clonotype turned up many times. Antigen specificity is unknown. The CDR3 totals 15 residues. Germline V gene data show CDR1 as SGHRS and CDR2 as YFSETQ. The V gene end was trimmed by 4 bases and the J gene end by 1 base; junction bases not matched to a gene: 6. The rearrangement links TRBV5-1 to TRBJ1-2; 8 bases agree with TRBD1. The TCR was taken from a man in his fifties who received an inactivated influenza vaccine. The sequences come from PBMCs from blood, collected 14 to 15 days before vaccination. The CDR3 sequence is CASSLRTGNNYGYTF. CDR3 nucleotides: TGCGCCAGCAGCCTACGGACAGGGAATAACTATGGCTACACCTTC.